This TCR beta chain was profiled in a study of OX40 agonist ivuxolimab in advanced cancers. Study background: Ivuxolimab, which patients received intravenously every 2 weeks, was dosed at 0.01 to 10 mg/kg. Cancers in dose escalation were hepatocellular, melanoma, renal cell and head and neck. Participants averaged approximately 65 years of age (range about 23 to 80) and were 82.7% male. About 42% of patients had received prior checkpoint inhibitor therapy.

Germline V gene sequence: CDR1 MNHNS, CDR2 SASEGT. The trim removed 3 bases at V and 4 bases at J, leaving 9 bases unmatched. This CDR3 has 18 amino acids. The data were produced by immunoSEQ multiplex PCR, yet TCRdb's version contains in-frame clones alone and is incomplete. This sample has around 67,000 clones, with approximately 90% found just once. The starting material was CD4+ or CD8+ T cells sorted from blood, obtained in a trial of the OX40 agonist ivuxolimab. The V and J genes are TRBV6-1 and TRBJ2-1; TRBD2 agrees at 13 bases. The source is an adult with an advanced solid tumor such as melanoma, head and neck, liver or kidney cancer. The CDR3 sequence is CASSDLRTSGSIYNEQFF. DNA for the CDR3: TGTGCCAGCAGTGATCTTCGGACTAGCGGGAGTATTTACAATGAGCAGTTCTTC.